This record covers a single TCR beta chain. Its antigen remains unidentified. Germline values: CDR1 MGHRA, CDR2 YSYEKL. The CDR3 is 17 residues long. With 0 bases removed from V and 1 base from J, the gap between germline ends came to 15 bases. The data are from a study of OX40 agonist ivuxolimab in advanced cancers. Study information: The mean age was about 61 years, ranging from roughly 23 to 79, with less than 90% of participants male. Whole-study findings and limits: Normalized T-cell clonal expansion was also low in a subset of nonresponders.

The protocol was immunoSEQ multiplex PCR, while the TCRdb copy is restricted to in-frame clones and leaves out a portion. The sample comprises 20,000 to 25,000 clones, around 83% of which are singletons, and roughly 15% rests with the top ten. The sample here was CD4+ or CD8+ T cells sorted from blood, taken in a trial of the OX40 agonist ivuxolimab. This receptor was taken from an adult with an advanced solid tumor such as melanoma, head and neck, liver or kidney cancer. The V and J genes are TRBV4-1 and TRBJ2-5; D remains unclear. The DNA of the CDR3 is TGCGCCAGCAGCCAAGATTTTCCTGGCACCTTCCAAGAGACCCAGTACTTC. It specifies CASSQDFPGTFQETQYF.